This T cell receptor beta chain emerged from a study of T cells in Graves' hyperthyroidism and ophthalmopathy. As for the study in general: Before treatment of any kind, peripheral blood was taken at initial diagnosis. Findings and limits, study-wide: For ophthalmopathy, model prediction preceded onset by a median 6.5 months. Researchers report that a 13 V-J model separated ophthalmopathy from stable hyperthyroidism.

Amplification of TCR beta CDR3 regions used RNA as the template. An initial round of RT-PCR targeting the TCR CDR3 relied on the HTBI primer set. Via MiXCR, TCRdb re-called the multiplex PCR reads, giving one row per CDR3 protein. The sample lists over 650,000 distinct CDR3 sequences; about 16% were seen once. Orbital computed tomography, thyroid ultrasound, serum thyroxine and TRAb, and clinical symptoms together informed the diagnoses. Concerning this clonotype itself: As yet, its antigen is unknown.

The V segment lost 8 bases and the J segment 6 bases; nucleotides outside the gene matches: 13. CDR3 length: 14 amino acids. Germline V gene data show CDR1 as LGHNA and CDR2 as YSLEER. Sequencing was performed on blood. The rearrangement joins TRBV4-3 to TRBJ2-7, with 7 bases aligning to TRBD1. The sequence derives from a man aged 18 to 30 with Graves' hyperthyroidism. DNA of the CDR3: TGCGCCAGCTCACACCTCTTACAGGGGAGCGAGCAGTACTTC. Translated: CASSHLLQGSEQYF.